This entry features one T cell receptor beta chain sequence. The naive CD8 subset, CD45RO-negative cells positively selected for CCR7, excluded terminally differentiated effector memory CD45RA+ cells. Germline V gives CDR1 SGHVS, CDR2 FQNEAQ. Trimming cost V 3 bases and J 1 base, with 13 bases left between them. The CDR3 has 15 amino acids. This sample stems from a study of shared clonotypes between healthy human individuals. For the study at large: Per donor, CD8 memory used one plate, CD8 naive used two, CD4 memory used three and CD4 naive used three.

Here immunoSEQ multiplex PCR was the method, and the copy in TCRdb shows in-frame clones only, minus some. Of roughly 1,800,000 clones in the sample, just under 95% were seen once. The chain links TRBV7-8 to TRBJ2-7; a weak D match, TRBD2 (5 bases). The sequencing sample was made of naive CD8+ T cells sorted from blood. This receptor was obtained from a young man in good health. The CDR3, as DNA: TGTGCCAGCAGCTTTGAGCGGACCCTATCCTACGAGCAGTACTTC. It yields the protein CASSFERTLSYEQYF.